This T cell receptor (beta chain) was captured by sequencing in a study of blood T cell repertoires in COVID-19. Germline lookup yields CDR1 SNHLY and CDR2 FYNNEI. V dropped 7 bases and J dropped 5 bases, with 8 bases sitting between them. The CDR3 has 11 residues. Some clones are missing from TCRdb's copy, which holds only in-frame ones; the method was immunoSEQ multiplex PCR. The repertoire includes around 150,000 clones, about 86% of them detected once, and less than 3.5% sits in the top ten. Specimen: peripheral blood. The receptor was isolated from a man aged 65-85 years with acute or convalescent COVID-19. The genes are TRBV2 and TRBJ2-5; D is undetermined. CDR3 DNA: TGTGCCAGCATGGTCGGGGAGACCCAGTACTTC. This codes for CASMVGETQYF.